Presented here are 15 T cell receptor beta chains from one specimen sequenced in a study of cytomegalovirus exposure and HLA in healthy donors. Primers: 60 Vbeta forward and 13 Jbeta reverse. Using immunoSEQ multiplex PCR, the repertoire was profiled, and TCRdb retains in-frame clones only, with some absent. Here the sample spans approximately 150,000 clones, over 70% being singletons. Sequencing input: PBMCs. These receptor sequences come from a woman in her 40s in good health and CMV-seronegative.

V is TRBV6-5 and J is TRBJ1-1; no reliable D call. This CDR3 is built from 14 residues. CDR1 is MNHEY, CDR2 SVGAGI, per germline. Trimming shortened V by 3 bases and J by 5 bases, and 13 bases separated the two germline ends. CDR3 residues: CASSYGQRGTEAFF. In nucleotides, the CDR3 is TGTGCCAGCAGTTATGGTCAGCGGGGAACTGAAGCTTTCTTT.

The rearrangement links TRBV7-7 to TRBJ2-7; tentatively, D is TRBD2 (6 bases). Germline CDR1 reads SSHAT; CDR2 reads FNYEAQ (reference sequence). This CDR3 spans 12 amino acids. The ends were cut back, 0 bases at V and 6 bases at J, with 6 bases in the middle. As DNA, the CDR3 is TGTGCCAGCAGCTTAGCGGGGGGCGAGCAGTACTTC. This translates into CASSLAGGEQYF.

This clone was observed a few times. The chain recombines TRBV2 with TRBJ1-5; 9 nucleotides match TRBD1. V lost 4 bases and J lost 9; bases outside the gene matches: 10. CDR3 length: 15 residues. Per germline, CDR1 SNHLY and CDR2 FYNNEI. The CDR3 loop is CASSGIRDRVRPQHF. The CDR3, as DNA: TGTGCCAGCAGTGGCATAAGGGACAGGGTTAGGCCCCAGCATTTT.

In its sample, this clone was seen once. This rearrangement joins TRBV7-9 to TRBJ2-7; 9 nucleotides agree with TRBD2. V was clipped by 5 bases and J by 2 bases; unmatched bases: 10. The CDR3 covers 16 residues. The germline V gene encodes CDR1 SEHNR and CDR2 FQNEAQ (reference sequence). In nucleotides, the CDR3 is TGTGCCAGCAGCCCCTCGGCGGGGGGGACCCCCTACGAGCAGTACTTC. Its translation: CASSPSAGGTPYEQYF.

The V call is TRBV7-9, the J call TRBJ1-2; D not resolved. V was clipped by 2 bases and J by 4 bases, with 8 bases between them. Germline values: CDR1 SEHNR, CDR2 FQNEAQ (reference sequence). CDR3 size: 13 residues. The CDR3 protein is CASSLLDSYGYTF. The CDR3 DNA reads TGTGCCAGCAGCTTACTAGATTCCTATGGCTACACCTTC. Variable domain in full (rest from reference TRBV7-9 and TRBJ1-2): DTGVSQNPRHKITKRGQNVTFRCDPISEHNRLYWYRQTLGQGPEFLTYFQNEAQLEKSRLLSDRFSAERPKGSFSTLEIQRTEQGDSAMYLCASSLLDSYGYTFGSGTRLTVV.

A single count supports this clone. The CDR3 spells CASSETGGLATGELFF. CDR3 nucleotide sequence: TGTGCCAGCAGTGAGACGGGGGGCCTGGCCACCGGGGAGCTGTTTTTT. The J gene is TRBJ2-2, the V gene TRBV6-1, with D possibly TRBD2 on 7 matching bases. Germline V lookup: CDR1 MNHNS, CDR2 SASEGT. Deletions cut 3 bases from V and 4 bases from J, with 15 bases between. The CDR3 runs to 16 residues.

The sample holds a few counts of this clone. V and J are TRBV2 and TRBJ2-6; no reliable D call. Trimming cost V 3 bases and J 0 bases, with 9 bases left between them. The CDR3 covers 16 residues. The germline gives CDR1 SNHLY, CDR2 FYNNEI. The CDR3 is CASSEGRSSGANVLTF. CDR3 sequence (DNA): TGTGCCAGCAGTGAGGGCCGAAGCTCTGGGGCCAACGTCCTGACTTTC.

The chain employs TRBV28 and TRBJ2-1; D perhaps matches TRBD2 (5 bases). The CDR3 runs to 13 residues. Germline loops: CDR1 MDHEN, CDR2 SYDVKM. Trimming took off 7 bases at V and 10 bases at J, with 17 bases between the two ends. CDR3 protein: CASITGSGREQFF. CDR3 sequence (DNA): TGTGCCAGCATTACGGGGTCAGGTCGAGAGCAGTTCTTC.

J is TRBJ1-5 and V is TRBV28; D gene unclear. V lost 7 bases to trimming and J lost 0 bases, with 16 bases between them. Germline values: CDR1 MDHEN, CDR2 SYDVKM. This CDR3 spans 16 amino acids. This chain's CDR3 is CASKTSGEYSNQPQHF. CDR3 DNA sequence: TGTGCCAGCAAGACATCAGGCGAATATAGCAATCAGCCCCAGCATTTT.

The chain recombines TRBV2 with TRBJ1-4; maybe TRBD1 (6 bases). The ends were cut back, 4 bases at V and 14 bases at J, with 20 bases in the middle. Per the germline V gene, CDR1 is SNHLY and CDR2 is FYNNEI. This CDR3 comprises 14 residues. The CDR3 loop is CASSVVSSQGGLFF. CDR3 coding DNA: TGTGCCAGCAGTGTCGTTTCGTCGCAAGGGGGTCTGTTTTTT.

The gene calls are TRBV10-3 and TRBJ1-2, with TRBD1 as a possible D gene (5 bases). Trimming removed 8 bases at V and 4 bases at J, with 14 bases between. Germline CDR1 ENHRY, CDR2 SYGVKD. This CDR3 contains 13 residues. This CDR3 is CAIGGVPIYGYTF. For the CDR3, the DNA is TGTGCCATCGGGGGGGTTCCGATCTATGGCTACACCTTC.

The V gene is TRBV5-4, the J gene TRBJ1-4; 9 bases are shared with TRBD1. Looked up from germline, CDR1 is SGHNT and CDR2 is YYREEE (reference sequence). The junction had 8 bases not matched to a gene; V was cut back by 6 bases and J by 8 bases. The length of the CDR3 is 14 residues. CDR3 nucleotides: TGTGCCAGCAACAGGGACAGGGAAGCGGAAAAACTGTTTTTT. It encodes CASNRDREAEKLFF.

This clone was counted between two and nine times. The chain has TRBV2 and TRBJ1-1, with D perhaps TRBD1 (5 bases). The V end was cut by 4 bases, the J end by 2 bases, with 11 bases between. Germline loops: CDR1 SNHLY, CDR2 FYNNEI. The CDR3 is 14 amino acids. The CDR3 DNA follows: TGTGCCAGCAGTGCGTGGGGGGGTAACACTGAAGCTTTCTTT. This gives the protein CASSAWGGNTEAFF.

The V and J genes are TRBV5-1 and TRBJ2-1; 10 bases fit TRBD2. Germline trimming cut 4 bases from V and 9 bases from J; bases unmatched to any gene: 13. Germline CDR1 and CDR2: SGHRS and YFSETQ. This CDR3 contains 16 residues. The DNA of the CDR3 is TGCGCCAGCAGCCGCGCGGGACTAGCGTTTGTCAGTGAGCAGTTCTTC. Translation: CASSRAGLAFVSEQFF.

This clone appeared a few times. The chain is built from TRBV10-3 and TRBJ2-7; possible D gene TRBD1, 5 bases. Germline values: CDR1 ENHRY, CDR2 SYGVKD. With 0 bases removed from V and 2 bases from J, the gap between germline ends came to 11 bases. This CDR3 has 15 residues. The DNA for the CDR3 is TGTGCCATCAGTGAGTCCGGCGGCAGGGCCTACGAGCAGTACTTC. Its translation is CAISESGGRAYEQYF.